This TCR beta chain emerged from a study of cytomegalovirus exposure and HLA in healthy donors (dated by TCRdb to 2016 to 2017). Turning to the overall study: An earlier analysis of 587 of the donors reported more than 250 Gb of sequence data and 117 million unique TCR beta sequences from about 200 million T cells. Of the 398 genotyped donors, 70% to 90% were placed in the genetic ancestry cluster associated with self-reported Caucasian donors. The study used immunosequencing to profile the T cell repertoires of under 700 subjects and linked those repertoires to cytomegalovirus serostatus. Every repertoire in the discovery cohort had been generated on one and the same sequencing platform. Typing coverage varied by locus: about 629-630 donors for A, B, C, DRB1 and DQB1; more than 500 for DQA1; more than 600 for DPA1; roughly 450 for DPB1. On average, around 230,000 unique TCR beta nucleotide sequences were sequenced per donor among about 400 genotyped donors of the cohort, with about 19% of those sequences being non-productive. Several DR-DQ haplotypes were handled as single units for association and clustering, since linkage in the cohort was strong. Along with the approximately 620-subject first cohort, a separate validation cohort of over a hundred different subjects was used. An early release that covered fewer than 750 HLA-typed donors contained approximately 300 gigabases of sequencing data and 75 million to 100 million unique TCR sequences. HLA typing included class I and class II loci at four-digit resolution. The aim of the study was to test whether cataloging public T cell receptors could identify signatures of past pathogen exposure. A later analysis re-analyzed previously published TCR beta repertoires from roughly 600 donors and added high-resolution HLA genotyping to study TCR occurrence patterns. In the later analysis, no new phenotypic data were used to find candidate immune exposures; instead, reliance was placed on TCR beta sequences and their occurrence across donors. An earlier analysis of approximately 640 of the donors applied high-throughput TCR beta sequencing to assess whether each TCR beta V gene segment acted as functional or pseudogenic. Donor age, sex, ethnicity and CMV serostatus were compiled alongside the repertoire data. Genome-wide SNP genotypes for about 65% of the 666 donors were used in a later genetic analysis, which treated that subset as a discovery cohort. To predict cytomegalovirus infection status, the study brought together high-throughput TCR immunosequencing, statistical association of individual TCRs with disease status, and machine learning.

The germline V gene provides CDR1 SNHLY and CDR2 FYNNEI. V loses 2 bases at its end and J loses 6 bases; junction bases beyond the gene matches: 6. Its CDR3 holds 14 amino acids, cysteine through phenylalanine. Here the CDR3 DNA is all that survives: 42 bases in frame from base 1. The cohort consisted of 666 healthy bone marrow donors. Cohort members were all nominally healthy when sampled, although unrecorded immune exposures were likely present. The donor was CMV seropositive and was included in the group of some 290 seropositive cohort members. Each donor provided a peripheral blood sample, and peripheral blood mononuclear cells were used for TCR beta sequencing. The Qiagen DNeasy Blood Extraction Kit was used to extract genomic DNA from the blood cell samples. Broad study findings and their caveats: Because the 87-base-pair reads could not distinguish some IMGT-functional V segments, including TRBV6-2 and TRBV6-3, those segments were excluded. The authors suggested that the approach could potentially be generalized to other disease states and immunological phenotypes. V-gene and J-gene trimming of TCR beta chains was associated with a missense DCLRE1C variant in a later genetic analysis, and the association was replicated in an independent cohort. The sequencing pipeline was judged likely to have produced a cluster of highly shared sequence variants as a technical artifact. A further reported finding was that TCR beta sequences accurately predicted the HLA-A and HLA-B alleles for most subjects in the first cohort. In a later genetic analysis, fewer N-insertions in productive TCRs were reported among donors in an Asian-associated ancestry cluster than the roughly 700-donor mean. Three of the identified cytomegalovirus-associated TCR beta chains were confirmed in vitro to be specific for cytomegalovirus antigens. The study listed 150 to 200 TCR beta chains as associated with cytomegalovirus. Because counts were too low, some 17 rarely observed V segments, including chromosome 9 orphons, were left out of the earlier analysis of a few hundred of the donors. A later analysis reported that several top co-occurrence clusters appeared linked to parvovirus B19, influenza, CMV and Epstein-Barr virus. Linkage disequilibrium might explain the correlated functional status among segregating V segments, but an unknown experimental factor could not be excluded. Specific HLA alleles were associated with 15,000 to 20,000 TCR beta sequences at a false discovery rate of 0.05 in a later analysis. Because some donors lacked HLA typing at each locus, the association tests relied only on the typed subset. The classifier was reported to diagnose cytomegalovirus status with high specificity and sensitivity in both the original and validation cohorts. A later analysis found that TCR association rates varied across HLA loci, with DRB1 alleles showing the most associated TCRs and HLA-C alleles the fewest. When HLA alleles, especially DR and DQ, strongly co-occurred, TCR associations were difficult to assign to individual alleles. According to a later analysis, most CMV-associated TCR beta chains appeared to be HLA-restricted, and the HLA associations seemed to be driven largely by CMV exposure. Compared with equally common non-associated chains, HLA-associated TCR beta chains in a later analysis were more clonally expanded and had lower generation probabilities. An earlier analysis of 450 to 750 of the donors showed that most TCR beta V segments appeared in productive rearrangements either about 87% or about 30% of the time, which broadly matched IMGT annotations. Most TCR sequences were seen in very few donors, while some public TCRs were found in many individuals. In this cohort, only TCR beta chains were sequenced, and detectable features were limited by the absence of alpha or paired-chain data. Immune exposure information for the cohort was limited to CMV serostatus. Sequencing depth was assumed to be roughly uniform across donors in the presence/absence analyses, though that assumption may not hold.

The library was generated by the immunoSEQ multiplex PCR assay. For the multiplex PCR, a mixture combining 60 forward primers for TCR Vbeta segments and 13 reverse primers for TCR Jbeta segments was used. The CDR3 region of rearranged TCR beta genes was amplified from genomic DNA with a multiplex PCR assay. The amplified TCR beta libraries were sequenced on the Illumina HiSeq System as 87-base-pair reads. From the authors' description of their analysis: In a later analysis, 80 million or so unique TCR beta chains were counted across the 690 or so repertoires, and about 10 million of these chains were shared by at least two donors. A nearest-neighbor algorithm error-corrected the raw reads and collapsed the reads into unique sequences, merging closely related sequences to remove PCR and sequencing errors. Alignment of CDR3 sequences to IMGT reference sequences was used to assign V, D and J gene segments. For a sequence to be retained, a match of at least six nucleotides to both a V gene segment and a J gene segment was required. Rearrangements were called productive when the CDR3 lacked stop codons and stayed in frame with V and J; all others were non-productive. CDR3 was defined by IMGT convention, running from the second conserved V-encoded cysteine to the conserved J-encoded phenylalanine. Sequences without an unambiguous match to a single V gene segment were excluded from the earlier analysis of a few hundred of the donors. An earlier analysis of 500 to 600 of the donors classified V segments as functional when productive rearrangements were above 56.7% and as segregating when the standard deviation between donors was above 5%. To diagnose cytomegalovirus status from the catalog of TCR beta chain sequences, a statistical classification framework was built. A later analysis assigned V and J genes by comparing TCR nucleotide sequences with IMGT/GENE-DB human TR gene sequences. In a later analysis, CDR3 sequences and most-parsimonious VDJ recombination scenarios were assigned using the TCRdist pipeline. In a later analysis, each TCR beta chain was defined by its CDR3 amino acid sequence together with its V-gene family, and reads without a unique V-gene family were excluded. To address suspected cross-contamination and a sequencing artifact, a later analysis removed some 620 highly shared, low-generation-probability nucleotide sequences. For each public chain, a later analysis derived a clonal expansion index from normalized ranks of inferred template counts within each repertoire. In a later analysis, generation probabilities were computed using a VDJ recombination model fitted to out-of-frame rearrangements, and the results were checked against IGoR. A later analysis scored TCR-TCR, TCR-HLA and TCR-CMV co-occurrence with hypergeometric tests, applying a repertoire-size bias correction to TCR pairs. In a later analysis, false discovery rates were estimated by permuting HLA or CMV assignments 20 times. A later analysis grouped co-occurring TCRs with DBSCAN, adding TCRdist sequence similarity when clustering within HLA-allele-positive subsets. Repertoires with fewer than 30,000 or more than 120,000 public chains, plus five repertoires with anomalous nucleotide sharing, were excluded from co-occurrence clustering. TCRdb limited this immuneACCESS table to in-frame rearrangements with V and J called. A share of clones is missing; checked studies link under half to unresolved V genes, and the rest is unexplained. V and J calls and clone size are copied from that table; D and trimming were computed from the DNA. A total of more than 95,000 clones appear in this sample, 10% of them only once. The ten largest clones take up less than 6% of the sample.

This clone turned up a few times. Its antigen remains unidentified. No base quality information exists; no much larger clone differs at one position. Sequenced: PBMCs. The sequence derives from a man in his forties or fifties in good health and CMV-seropositive. The chain is assembled from TRBV2 and TRBJ2-7, and 8 bases in between align with TRBD2. The CDR3 loop reads CASSELAGRSEQYF. In nucleotides, the sequence is TGTGCCAGCAGTGAACTAGCGGGCAGGAGCGAGCAGTACTTC.